This T cell receptor beta chain appears in the sequencing data of a study of T cells in Graves' hyperthyroidism and ophthalmopathy. J was trimmed by 0 bases and V by 5 bases; bases with no gene match: 16. Germline loops: CDR1 DFQATT, CDR2 SNEGSKA (reference sequence). CDR3 length: 19 residues. Study-level results: With a median lead of approximately 6.4 months before onset, the model predicted ophthalmopathy.

For this clonotype: What it binds is unknown.

RNA transcripts gave rise to amplified TCR beta CDR3 regions. First-round RT-PCR of the TCR CDR3 relied on the HTBI primer set. TCRdb ran MiXCR on the multiplex PCR reads and lists one entry per CDR3 protein. The sample lists roughly 350,000 distinct CDR3 sequences, approximately 15% seen once, with 34% in the top ten. The chain couples TRBV20-1 to TRBJ1-5, with 10 bases identical to TRBD1. This TCR came from a woman in her thirties or forties with Graves' ophthalmopathy. The sample consisted of blood. CDR3 protein: CSAFSPGQGIGYSNQPQHF. For the CDR3, the DNA is TGCAGTGCTTTTTCGCCGGGACAGGGGATCGGGTATAGCAATCAGCCCCAGCATTTT.